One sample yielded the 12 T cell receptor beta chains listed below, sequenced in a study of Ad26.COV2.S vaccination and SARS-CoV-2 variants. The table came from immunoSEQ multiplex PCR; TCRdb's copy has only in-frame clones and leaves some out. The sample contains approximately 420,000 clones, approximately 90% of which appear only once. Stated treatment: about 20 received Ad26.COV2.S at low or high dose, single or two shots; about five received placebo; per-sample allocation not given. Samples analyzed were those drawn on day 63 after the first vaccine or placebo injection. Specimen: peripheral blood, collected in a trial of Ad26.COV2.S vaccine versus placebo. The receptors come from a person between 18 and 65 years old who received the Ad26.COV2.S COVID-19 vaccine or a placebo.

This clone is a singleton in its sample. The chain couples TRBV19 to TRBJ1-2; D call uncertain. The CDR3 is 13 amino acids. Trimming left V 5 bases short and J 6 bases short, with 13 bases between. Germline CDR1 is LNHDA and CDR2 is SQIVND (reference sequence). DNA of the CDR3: TGTGCCAGTAGTCCTGGGATCGATAATGGCTACACCTTC. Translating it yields CASSPGIDNGYTF.

The CDR3 DNA sequence: TGTGCCACCCAGTTTCCAGGGAGAGGTTCTGGGGCCAACGTCCTGACTTTC. Translation gives CATQFPGRGSGANVLTF. The chain recombines TRBV28 with TRBJ2-6, with D possibly called TRBD1 or TRBD2 (5 bases each). The V gene lost 10 bases and the J gene lost 1 base, with 20 bases spanning the gap. In germline, CDR1 is MDHEN, CDR2 SYDVKM. This CDR3 region has 17 residues.

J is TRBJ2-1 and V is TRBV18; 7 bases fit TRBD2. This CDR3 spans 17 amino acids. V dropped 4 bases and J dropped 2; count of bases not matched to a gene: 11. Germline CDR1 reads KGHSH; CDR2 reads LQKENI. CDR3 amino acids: CASSRTGEGGTYNEQFF. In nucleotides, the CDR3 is TGTGCCAGCTCACGTACCGGGGAGGGAGGCACCTACAATGAGCAGTTCTTC.

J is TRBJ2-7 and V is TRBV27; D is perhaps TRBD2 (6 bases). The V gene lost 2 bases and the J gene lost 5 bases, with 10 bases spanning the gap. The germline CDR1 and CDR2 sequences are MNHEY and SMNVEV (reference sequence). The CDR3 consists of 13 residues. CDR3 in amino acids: CASSLGGAHEQYF. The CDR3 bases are TGTGCCAGCAGTTTAGGCGGGGCCCACGAGCAGTACTTC.

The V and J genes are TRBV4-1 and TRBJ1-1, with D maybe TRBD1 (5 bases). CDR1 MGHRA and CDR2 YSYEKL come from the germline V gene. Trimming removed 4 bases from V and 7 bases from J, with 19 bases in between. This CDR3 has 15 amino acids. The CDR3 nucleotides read TGCGCCAGCAGCCCCGGGTGGGGGGAGAGAAATGAAGCTTTCTTT. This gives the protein CASSPGWGERNEAFF.

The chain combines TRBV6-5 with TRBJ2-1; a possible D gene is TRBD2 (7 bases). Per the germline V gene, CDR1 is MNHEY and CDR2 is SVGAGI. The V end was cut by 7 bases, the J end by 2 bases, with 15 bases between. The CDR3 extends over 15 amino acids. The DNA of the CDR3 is TGTGCCAGCACCCGAAGAGGGGGGGCCTACAATGAGCAGTTCTTC. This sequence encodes CASTRRGGAYNEQFF.

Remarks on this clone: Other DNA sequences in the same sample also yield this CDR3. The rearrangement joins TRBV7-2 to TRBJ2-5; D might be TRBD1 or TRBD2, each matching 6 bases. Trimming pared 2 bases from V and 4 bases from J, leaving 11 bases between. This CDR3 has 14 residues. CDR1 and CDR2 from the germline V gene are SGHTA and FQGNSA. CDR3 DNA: TGTGCCAGCAGCTTAATGGGGGGCCGAGAGACCCAGTACTTC. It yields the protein CASSLMGGRETQYF.

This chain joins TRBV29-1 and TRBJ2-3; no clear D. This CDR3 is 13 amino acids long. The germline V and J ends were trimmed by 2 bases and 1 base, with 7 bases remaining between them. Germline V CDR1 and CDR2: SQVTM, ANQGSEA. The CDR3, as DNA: TGCAGCGTTGAAACGATGGGCACAGATACGCAGTATTTT. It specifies CSVETMGTDTQYF.

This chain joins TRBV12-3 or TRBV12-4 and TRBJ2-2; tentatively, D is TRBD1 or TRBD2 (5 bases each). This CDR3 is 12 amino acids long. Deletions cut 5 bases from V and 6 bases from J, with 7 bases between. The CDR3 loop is CASSKGPGELFF. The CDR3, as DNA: TGTGCCAGCAGTAAGGGACCCGGGGAGCTGTTTTTT.

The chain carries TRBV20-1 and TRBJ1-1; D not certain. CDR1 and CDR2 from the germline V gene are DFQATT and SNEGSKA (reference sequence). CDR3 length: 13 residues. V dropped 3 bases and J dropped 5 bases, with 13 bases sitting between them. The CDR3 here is CSASGVRLTEAFF. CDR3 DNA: TGCAGTGCTAGTGGGGTGAGGTTAACTGAAGCTTTCTTT.

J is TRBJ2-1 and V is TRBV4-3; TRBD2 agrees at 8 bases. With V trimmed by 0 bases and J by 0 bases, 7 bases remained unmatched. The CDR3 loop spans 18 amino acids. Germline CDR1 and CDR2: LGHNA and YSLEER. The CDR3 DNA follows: TGCGCCAGCAGCCAAGAACTTCGCGGGGGGAGCTCCTACAATGAGCAGTTCTTC. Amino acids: CASSQELRGGSSYNEQFF.

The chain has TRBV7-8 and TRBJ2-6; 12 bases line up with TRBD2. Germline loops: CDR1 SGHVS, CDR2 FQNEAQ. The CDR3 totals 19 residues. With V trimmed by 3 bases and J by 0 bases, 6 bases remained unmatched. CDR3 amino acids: CASSFPSGGVISGANVLTF. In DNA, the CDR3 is TGTGCCAGCAGCTTCCCTAGCGGGGGGGTGATCTCTGGGGCCAACGTCCTGACTTTC.